These 11 T cell receptor beta chains came from one sample sequenced in a study of HIV-infected patients and healthy controls. cDNA was made from approximately 500 ng RNA using alpha and beta constant primers. Separate chain-specific third strand synthesis with multiplexing indices produced the alpha and beta libraries. TCRdb recomputed calls from the 5' RACE reads with MiXCR, one row per CDR3 protein. This table has approximately 8,700 distinct CDR3 sequences, 7% to 7.5% appearing once. All unsorted peripheral T cells were captured because whole blood was used without fractionation. Material: blood, obtained before antiretroviral therapy. These receptors came from an adult with HIV infection.

In this sample, this clonotype turned up many times. The CDR3 here is CASSYLEGTDTQYF. Here the CDR3 DNA reads TGTGCCAGCAGTTACCTAGAGGGCACAGATACGCAGTATTTT. The V gene is TRBV6-2 or TRBV6-3, the J gene TRBJ2-3; no clear D gene. This CDR3 comprises 14 residues. The V end lost 2 bases, the J end lost 1 base, and 7 bases lay between the germline ends. Germline V gene data show CDR1 as MNHEY and CDR2 as SVGEGT.

Many counts were recorded for this clonotype. The chain carries TRBV28 and TRBJ2-7, with D uncertain. V lost 4 bases and J lost 1, with 8 bases in between. The V gene's germline CDR1 is MDHEN and CDR2 SYDVKM. CDR3 length: 13 residues. The CDR3 is CASSSHSSYEQYF. The CDR3 DNA is TGTGCCAGCAGTTCCCACTCATCCTACGAGCAGTACTTC.

The CDR3 DNA follows: TGTGCCAGCAGCCCCCCGTATCTTAGCCTAGCCAAAAACATTCAGTACTTC. Translation gives CASSPPYLSLAKNIQYF. The V gene is TRBV7-9, the J gene TRBJ2-4; unclear D gene. The CDR3 is 17 amino acids. Trimming removed 5 bases from V and 0 bases from J, with 17 bases in between. The V gene's germline CDR1 is SEHNR and CDR2 FQNEAQ (reference sequence).

This clonotype came up many times. This sequence joins TRBV6-1 and TRBJ2-7; the D is unclear. The germline V and J ends were trimmed by 6 bases and 3 bases, with 3 bases remaining between them. The CDR3 extends over 10 amino acids. From germline, CDR1 is MNHNS and CDR2 SASEGT. The CDR3 region has the DNA TGTGCCAGCAGCTACTACGAGCAGTACTTC. Protein sequence: CASSYYEQYF.

This clonotype was detected ten times or more. V usage is TRBV5-1 and J usage is TRBJ2-5, with TRBD1 matching over 7 bases. Losses at the gene ends were 4 bases for V and 3 bases for J; bases not matched to a gene: 6. CDR3 size: 14 residues. The germline V gene encodes CDR1 SGHRS and CDR2 YFSETQ. CDR3 protein: CASSQGTAKETQYF. The CDR3 DNA is TGCGCCAGCAGCCAAGGGACAGCTAAAGAGACCCAGTACTTC. Variable domain in full (rest from reference TRBV5-1 and TRBJ2-5): KAGVTQTPRYLIKTRGQQVTLSCSPISGHRSVSWYQQTPGQGLQFLFEYFSETQRNKGNFPGRFSGRQFSNSRSEMNVSTLELGDSALYLCASSQGTAKETQYFGPGTRLLVL.

This clonotype was seen repeatedly, ten times or more. The V and J genes are TRBV12-3 or TRBV12-4 and TRBJ2-7, with D possibly matching TRBD1 (6 bases). Trimming removed 6 bases from V and 0 bases from J, with 18 bases in between. The CDR3 runs 16 residues. CDR3 nucleotide sequence: TGTGCCAGCAGAAGGATCAGGGGCTTAACCTCCTACGAGCAGTACTTC. The encoded protein is CASRRIRGLTSYEQYF.

This clonotype showed up just a few times. As DNA, the CDR3 is TGTGCCAGCAGTCCCCGGGACTACTTCTACGAGCAGTACTTC. Its translation: CASSPRDYFYEQYF. The chain is built from TRBV6-2 or TRBV6-3 and TRBJ2-7, with 7 bases aligning to TRBD2. V was clipped by 5 bases and J by 3 bases; unmatched bases: 7. This CDR3 region has 14 residues. Germline CDR1 reads MNHEY; CDR2 reads SVGEGT.

Many counts were recorded for this clonotype. The V and J genes are TRBV11-3 and TRBJ2-7; D is undetermined. V lost 0 bases and J lost 1, with 4 bases in between. Germline CDR1 and CDR2: SGHNT and YENEEA. The CDR3 spans 13 residues. CDR3 nucleotides: TGTGCCAGCAGCTTAGATCCATCCTACGAGCAGTACTTC. It is translated as CASSLDPSYEQYF.

This clonotype was recorded many times. The rearrangement joins TRBV20-1 to TRBJ2-3; D is tentatively TRBD1 or TRBD2 (8 bases each). V was trimmed by 5 bases and J by 6 bases, leaving 27 bases between them. This CDR3 region has 17 residues. Germline CDR1 reads DFQATT; CDR2 reads SNEGSKA (reference sequence). The DNA for the CDR3 is TGCAGTGCTCCTGACAGGGGAGACGGACTAGCCGGGGATACGCAGTATTTT. Protein sequence: CSAPDRGDGLAGDTQYF.

This clonotype was recorded a few times. This rearrangement joins TRBV14 to TRBJ2-7; D ambiguous. The CDR3 extends over 13 amino acids. Germline V gene lookup returns CDR1 SGHDN and CDR2 FVKESK. The V and J ends lost 3 bases and 2 bases respectively, with 8 bases between them. CDR3 DNA sequence: TGTGCCAGCAGCCAGAACTTGCCCTACGAGCAGTACTTC. It codes for CASSQNLPYEQYF.

J is TRBJ2-5 and V is TRBV10-3; D unclear. There are 12 residues in the CDR3. Germline V gene sequence: CDR1 ENHRY, CDR2 SYGVKD. V lost 2 bases and J 4 bases, leaving 5 bases between the germline ends. The CDR3 protein is CAISEPGETQYF. Written as DNA, the CDR3 is TGTGCCATCAGTGAGCCCGGAGAGACCCAGTACTTC.